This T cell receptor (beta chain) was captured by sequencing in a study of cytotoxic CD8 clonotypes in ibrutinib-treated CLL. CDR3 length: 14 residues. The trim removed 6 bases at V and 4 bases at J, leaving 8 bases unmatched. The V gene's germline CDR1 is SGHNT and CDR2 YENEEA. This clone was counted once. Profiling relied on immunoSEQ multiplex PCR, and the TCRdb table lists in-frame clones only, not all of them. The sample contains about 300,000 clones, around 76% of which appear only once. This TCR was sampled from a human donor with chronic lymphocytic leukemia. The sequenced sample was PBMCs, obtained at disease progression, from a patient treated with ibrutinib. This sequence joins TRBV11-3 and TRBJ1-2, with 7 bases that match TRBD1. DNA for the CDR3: TGTGCCAGCAGAACACCCGGGACAGCCTATGGCTACACCTTC. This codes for CASRTPGTAYGYTF.